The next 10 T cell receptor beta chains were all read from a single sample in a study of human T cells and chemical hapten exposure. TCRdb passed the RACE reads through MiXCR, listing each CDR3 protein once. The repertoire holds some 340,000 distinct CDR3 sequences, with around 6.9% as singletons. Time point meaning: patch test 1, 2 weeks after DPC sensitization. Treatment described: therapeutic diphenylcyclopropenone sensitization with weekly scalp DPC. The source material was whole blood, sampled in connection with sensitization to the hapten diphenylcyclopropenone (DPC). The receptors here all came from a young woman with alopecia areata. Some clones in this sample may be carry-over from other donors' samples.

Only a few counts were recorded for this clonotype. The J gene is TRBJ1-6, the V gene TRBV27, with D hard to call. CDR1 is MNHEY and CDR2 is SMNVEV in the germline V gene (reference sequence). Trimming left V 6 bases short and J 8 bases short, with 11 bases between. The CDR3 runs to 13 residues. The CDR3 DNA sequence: TGTGCCAGCAGGGCCAGTATCCATTCACCCCTCCACTTT. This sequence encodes CASRASIHSPLHF.

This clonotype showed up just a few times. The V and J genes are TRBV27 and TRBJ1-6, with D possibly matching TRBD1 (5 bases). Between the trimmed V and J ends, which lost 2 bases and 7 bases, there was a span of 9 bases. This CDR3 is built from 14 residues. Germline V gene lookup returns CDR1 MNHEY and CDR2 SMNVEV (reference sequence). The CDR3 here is CASSLETVNSPLHF. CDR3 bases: TGTGCCAGCAGTTTAGAGACAGTAAATTCACCCCTCCACTTT.

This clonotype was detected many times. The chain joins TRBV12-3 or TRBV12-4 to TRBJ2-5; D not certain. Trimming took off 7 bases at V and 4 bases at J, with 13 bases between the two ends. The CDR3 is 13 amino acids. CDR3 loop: CASTPSPPETQYF. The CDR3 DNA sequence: TGTGCCAGCACCCCATCCCCACCAGAGACCCAGTACTTC.

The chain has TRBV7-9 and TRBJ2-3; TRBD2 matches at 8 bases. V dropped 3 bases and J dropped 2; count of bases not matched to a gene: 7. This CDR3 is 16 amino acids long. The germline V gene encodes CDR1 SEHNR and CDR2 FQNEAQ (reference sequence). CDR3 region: CASSFSAGVNTDTQYF. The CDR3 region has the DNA TGTGCCAGCAGCTTCTCAGCGGGGGTGAACACAGATACGCAGTATTTT. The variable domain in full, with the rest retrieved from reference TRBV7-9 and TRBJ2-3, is DTGVSQNPRHKITKRGQNVTFRCDPISEHNRLYWYRQTLGQGPEFLTYFQNEAQLEKSRLLSDRFSAERPKGSFSTLEIQRTEQGDSAMYLCASSFSAGVNTDTQYFGPGTRLTVL.

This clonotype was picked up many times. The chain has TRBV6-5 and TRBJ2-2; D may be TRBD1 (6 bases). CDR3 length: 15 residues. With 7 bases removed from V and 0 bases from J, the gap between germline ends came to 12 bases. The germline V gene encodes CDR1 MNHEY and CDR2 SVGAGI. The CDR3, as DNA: TGTGCCAGCAAAAGGAGGACAGCGAACACCGGGGAGCTGTTTTTT. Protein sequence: CASKRRTANTGELFF.

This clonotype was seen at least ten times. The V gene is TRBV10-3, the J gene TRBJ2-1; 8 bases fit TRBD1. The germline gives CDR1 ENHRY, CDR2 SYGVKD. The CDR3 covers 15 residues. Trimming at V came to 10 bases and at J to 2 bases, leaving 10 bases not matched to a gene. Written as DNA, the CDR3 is TGTGCCACCAAGGAGAGACAGGGGACCTACAATGAGCAGTTCTTC. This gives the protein CATKERQGTYNEQFF.

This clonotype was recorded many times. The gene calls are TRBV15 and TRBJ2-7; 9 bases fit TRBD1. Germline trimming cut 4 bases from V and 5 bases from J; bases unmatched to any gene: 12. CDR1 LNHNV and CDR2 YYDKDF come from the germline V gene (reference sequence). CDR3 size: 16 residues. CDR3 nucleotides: TGTGCCACCAGCAACCACCCGGGACAGGGCCAGGACGAGCAGTACTTC. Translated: CATSNHPGQGQDEQYF.

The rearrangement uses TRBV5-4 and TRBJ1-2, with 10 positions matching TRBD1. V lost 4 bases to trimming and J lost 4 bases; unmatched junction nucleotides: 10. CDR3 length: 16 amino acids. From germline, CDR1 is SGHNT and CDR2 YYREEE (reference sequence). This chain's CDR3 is CASSQVGTGVGYGYTF. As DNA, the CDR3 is TGTGCCAGCAGCCAGGTCGGGACAGGGGTCGGCTATGGCTACACCTTC. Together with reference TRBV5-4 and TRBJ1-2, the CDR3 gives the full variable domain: ETGVTQSPTHLIKTRGQQVTLRCSSQSGHNTVSWYQQALGQGPQFIFQYYREEENGRGNFPPRFSGLQFPNYSSELNVNALELDDSALYLCASSQVGTGVGYGYTFGSGTRLTVV.

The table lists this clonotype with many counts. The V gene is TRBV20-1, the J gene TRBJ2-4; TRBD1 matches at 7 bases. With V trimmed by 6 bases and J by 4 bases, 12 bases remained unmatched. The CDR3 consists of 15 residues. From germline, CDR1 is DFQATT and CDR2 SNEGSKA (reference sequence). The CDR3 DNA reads TGCAGTGCCGATAGACAGGACAGGCGAAAAAACATTCAGTACTTC. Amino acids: CSADRQDRRKNIQYF.

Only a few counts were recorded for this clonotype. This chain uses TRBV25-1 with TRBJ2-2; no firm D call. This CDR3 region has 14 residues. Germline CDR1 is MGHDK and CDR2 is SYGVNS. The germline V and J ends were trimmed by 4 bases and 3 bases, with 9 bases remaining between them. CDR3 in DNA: TGTGCCAGCAGTGTCGCCGTTTACACCGGGGAGCTGTTTTTT. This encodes CASSVAVYTGELFF.